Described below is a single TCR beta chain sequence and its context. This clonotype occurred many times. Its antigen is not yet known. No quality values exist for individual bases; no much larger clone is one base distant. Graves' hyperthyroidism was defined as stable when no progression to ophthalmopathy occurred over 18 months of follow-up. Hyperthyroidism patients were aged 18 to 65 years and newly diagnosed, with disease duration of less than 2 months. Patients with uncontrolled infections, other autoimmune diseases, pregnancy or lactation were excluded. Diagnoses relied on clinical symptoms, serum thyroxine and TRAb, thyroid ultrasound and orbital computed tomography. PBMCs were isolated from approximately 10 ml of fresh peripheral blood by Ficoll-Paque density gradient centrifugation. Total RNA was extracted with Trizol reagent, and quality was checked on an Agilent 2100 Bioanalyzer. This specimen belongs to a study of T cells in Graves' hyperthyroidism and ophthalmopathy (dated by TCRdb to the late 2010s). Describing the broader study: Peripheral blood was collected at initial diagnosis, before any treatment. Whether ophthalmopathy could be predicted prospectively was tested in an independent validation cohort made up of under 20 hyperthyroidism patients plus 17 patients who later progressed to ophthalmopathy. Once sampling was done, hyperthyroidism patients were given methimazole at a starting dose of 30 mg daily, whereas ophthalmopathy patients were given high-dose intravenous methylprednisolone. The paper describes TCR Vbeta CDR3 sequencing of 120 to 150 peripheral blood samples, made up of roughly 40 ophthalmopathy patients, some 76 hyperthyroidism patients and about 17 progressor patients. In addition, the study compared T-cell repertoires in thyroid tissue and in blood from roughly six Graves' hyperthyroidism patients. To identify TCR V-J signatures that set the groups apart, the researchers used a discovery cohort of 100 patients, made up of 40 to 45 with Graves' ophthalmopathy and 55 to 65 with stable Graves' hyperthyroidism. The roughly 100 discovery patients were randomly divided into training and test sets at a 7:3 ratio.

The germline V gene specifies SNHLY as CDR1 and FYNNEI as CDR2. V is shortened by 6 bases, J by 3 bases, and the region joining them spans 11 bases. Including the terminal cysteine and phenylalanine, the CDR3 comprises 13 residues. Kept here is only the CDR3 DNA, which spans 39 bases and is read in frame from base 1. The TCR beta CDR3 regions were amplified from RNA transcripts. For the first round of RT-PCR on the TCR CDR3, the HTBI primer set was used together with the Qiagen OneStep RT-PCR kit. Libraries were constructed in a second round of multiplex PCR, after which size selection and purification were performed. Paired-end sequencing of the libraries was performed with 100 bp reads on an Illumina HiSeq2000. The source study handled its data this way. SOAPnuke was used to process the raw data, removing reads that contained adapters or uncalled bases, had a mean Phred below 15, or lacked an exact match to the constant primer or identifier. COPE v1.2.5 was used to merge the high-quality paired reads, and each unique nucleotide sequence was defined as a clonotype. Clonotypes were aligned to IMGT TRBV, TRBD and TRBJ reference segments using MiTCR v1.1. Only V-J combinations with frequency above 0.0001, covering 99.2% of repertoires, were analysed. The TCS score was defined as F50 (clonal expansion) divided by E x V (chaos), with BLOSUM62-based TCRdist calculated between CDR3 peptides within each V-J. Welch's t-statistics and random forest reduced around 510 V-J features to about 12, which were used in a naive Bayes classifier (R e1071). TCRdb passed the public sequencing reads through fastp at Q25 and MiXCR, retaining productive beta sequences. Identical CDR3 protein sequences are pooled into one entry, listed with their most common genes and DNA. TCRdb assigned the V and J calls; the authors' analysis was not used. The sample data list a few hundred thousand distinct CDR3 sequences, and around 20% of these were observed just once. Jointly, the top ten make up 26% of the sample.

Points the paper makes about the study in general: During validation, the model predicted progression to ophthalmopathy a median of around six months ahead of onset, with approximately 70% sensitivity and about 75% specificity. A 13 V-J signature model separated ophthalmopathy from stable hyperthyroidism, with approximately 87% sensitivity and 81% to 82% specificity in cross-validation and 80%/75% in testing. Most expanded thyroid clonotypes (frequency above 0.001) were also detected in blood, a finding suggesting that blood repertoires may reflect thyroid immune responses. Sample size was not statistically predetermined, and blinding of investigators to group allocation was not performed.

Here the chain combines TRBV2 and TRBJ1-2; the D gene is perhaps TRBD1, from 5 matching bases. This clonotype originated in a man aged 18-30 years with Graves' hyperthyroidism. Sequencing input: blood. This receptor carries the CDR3 CASSADSHYGYTF. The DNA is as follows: TGTGCCAGCAGCGCCGACAGCCACTATGGCTACACCTTC.